This T cell receptor (beta chain) was recorded in a study of OX40 agonist ivuxolimab in advanced cancers. Germline CDR1 PRHDT, CDR2 FYEKMQ (reference sequence). This CDR3 region has 14 residues. The trim removed 5 bases at V and 1 base at J, leaving 4 bases unmatched. Produced via immunoSEQ multiplex PCR; TCRdb's table is partial and in-frame only. The sample holds 45,000 to 70,000 clones, about 86% seen once. This TCR came from an adult with an advanced solid tumor such as melanoma, head and neck, liver or kidney cancer. The rearrangement links TRBV13 to TRBJ1-2, with 7 bases that match TRBD1. The sample consisted of CD4+ or CD8+ T cells sorted from blood, taken in a trial of the OX40 agonist ivuxolimab. Written as DNA, the CDR3 is TGTGCCAGCAGCCTGGGACAGCTTAACTATGGCTACACCTTC. Encoded protein: CASSLGQLNYGYTF.